Presented here are 20 T cell receptor beta chains from one specimen sequenced in a study of cytomegalovirus exposure and HLA in healthy donors. The PCR was carried out with 60 Vbeta primers and 13 Jbeta primers. Libraries were prepared by immunoSEQ multiplex PCR; TCRdb keeps only in-frame clonotypes and omits some of them. The sample consists of 150,000 or so clones, just under 85% of them appearing once. Material for sequencing was PBMCs. Source of these receptors: a woman in her thirties or forties in good health and CMV-seronegative.

Only a few counts were recorded for this clone. The chain employs TRBV7-2 and TRBJ2-5; D not certain. The germline V gene encodes CDR1 SGHTA and CDR2 FQGNSA. Trimming shortened V by 3 bases and J by 5 bases, and 10 bases separated the two germline ends. This CDR3 has 13 amino acids. The DNA for the CDR3 is TGTGCCAGCAGCTTTTCGACCGGGGAGACCCAGTACTTC. Translation gives CASSFSTGETQYF. Supplemented by reference TRBV7-2 and TRBJ2-5, the full variable domain reads GAGVSQSPSNKVTEKGKDVELRCDPISGHTALYWYRQSLGQGLEFLIYFQGNSAPDKSGLPSDRFSAERTGGSVSTLTIQRTQQEDSAVYLCASSFSTGETQYFGPGTRLLVL.

The genes are TRBV7-2 and TRBJ2-7; the D is unclear. The CDR3 is 17 residues long. The ends were cut back, 0 bases at V and 1 base at J, with 16 bases in the middle. Germline loops: CDR1 SGHTA, CDR2 FQGNSA. CDR3 amino acids: CASSLAIAITRSYEQYF. The DNA of the CDR3 is TGTGCCAGCAGCTTAGCGATCGCGATTACCCGTTCCTACGAGCAGTACTTC.

This clone was counted only a few times. This chain joins TRBV2 and TRBJ2-1, with a weak D call TRBD1 (6 bases). V was cut by 0 bases and J by 9 bases, with 18 bases left in between. Germline V lookup: CDR1 SNHLY, CDR2 FYNNEI. The CDR3 spans 16 residues. The CDR3 coding sequence is TGTGCCAGCAGTGAAGCAGGTGAGCCCAAACAGGGTGAGCAGTTCTTC. It specifies CASSEAGEPKQGEQFF.

The chain links TRBV19 to TRBJ1-2, with 7 bases lining up with TRBD1. V lost 9 bases, J lost 8 bases, and 21 bases stayed unmatched. This CDR3 has 16 residues. Germline CDR1 LNHDA, CDR2 SQIVND (reference sequence). The CDR3 loop is CASVKAEARGIMGYTF. The CDR3 DNA reads as TGTGCCAGCGTAAAGGCGGAGGCCAGGGGGATAATGGGCTACACCTTC. Filled out from reference TRBV19 and TRBJ1-2, the complete variable domain reads DGGITQSPKYLFRKEGQNVTLSCEQNLNHDAMYWYRQDPGQGLRLIYYSQIVNDFQKGDIAEGYSVSREKKESFPLTVTSAQKNPTAFYLCASVKAEARGIMGYTFGSGTRLTVV.

This chain connects TRBV2 to TRBJ1-1; no clear D. From germline, CDR1 is SNHLY and CDR2 FYNNEI. The CDR3 consists of 13 residues. The V end lost 7 bases, the J end lost 3 bases, and 12 bases lay between the germline ends. CDR3 residues: CASTGSTYTEAFF. CDR3 nucleotides: TGTGCCAGCACAGGCAGTACTTACACTGAAGCTTTCTTT.

V and J are TRBV7-2 and TRBJ1-4; D perhaps matches TRBD1 (6 bases). Germline V CDR1 and CDR2: SGHTA, FQGNSA. Trimming took 3 bases from V and 8 from J, leaving 10 bases between them. The length of the CDR3 is 13 residues. CDR3 residues: CASSFERGEKLFF. CDR3 coding DNA: TGTGCCAGCAGCTTCGAAAGGGGGGAAAAACTGTTTTTT.

The chain joins TRBV18 to TRBJ2-3, with 9 bases lining up with TRBD2. Germline V CDR1 and CDR2: KGHSH, LQKENI. The CDR3 is 13 amino acids. After removal of 6 bases from V and 5 bases from J, the junction contained 3 bases not matched to a gene. This chain's CDR3 is CASSGAGGDTQYF. The CDR3 coding sequence is TGTGCCAGCTCGGGAGCGGGAGGAGATACGCAGTATTTT.

This clone appeared once. The chain combines TRBV4-2 with TRBJ2-1, with TRBD2 matching over 10 bases. This CDR3 has 15 residues. Per germline, CDR1 LGHNA and CDR2 YNFKEQ. The J segment lost 6 bases and the V segment lost 4 bases, leaving 6 bases of the junction unmatched. The CDR3 DNA follows: TGTGCCAGCAGCCCCTCCCCTAGCGGGAGCAATGAGCAGTTCTTC. Translated: CASSPSPSGSNEQFF.

The chain is built from TRBV5-6 and TRBJ2-7; 9 bases match TRBD1. Trimming removed 0 bases from V and 10 bases from J; junction bases left unmatched: 11. The CDR3 is made up of 15 amino acids. In germline, CDR1 is SGHDT, CDR2 YYEEEE. CDR3 sequence (DNA): TGTGCCAGCAGCTTGGCCGGGACAGGGACCTTTAACCAGTACTTC. Encoded protein: CASSLAGTGTFNQYF. Combining the CDR3 with reference TRBV5-6 and TRBJ2-7 gives the whole variable domain DAGVTQSPTHLIKTRGQQVTLRCSPKSGHDTVSWYQQALGQGPQFIFQYYEEEERQRGNFPDRFSGHQFPNYSSELNVNALLLGDSALYLCASSLAGTGTFNQYFGPGTRLTVT.

The rearrangement links TRBV5-4 to TRBJ2-7; D is possibly TRBD1 (6 bases). The V end lost 3 bases, the J end lost 2 bases, and 21 bases lay between the germline ends. The CDR3 sequence is 17 residues long. CDR1 and CDR2 (germline): SGHNT, YYREEE (reference sequence). The CDR3 DNA is TGTGCCAGCAGCTGGGGGACAAGTCTCCAAAAAACCTACGAGCAGTACTTC. Translating gives CASSWGTSLQKTYEQYF.

This chain connects TRBV27 to TRBJ2-6; D uncertain. Trimming removed 1 base at V and 1 base at J, with 5 bases between. The CDR3 covers 15 residues. Germline V gives CDR1 MNHEY, CDR2 SMNVEV (reference sequence). This CDR3 reads CASSLLASGANVLTF. The CDR3 DNA reads as TGTGCCAGCAGTTTATTGGCTTCTGGGGCCAACGTCCTGACTTTC.

The chain joins TRBV7-2 to TRBJ2-7; D remains ambiguous. Germline V gives CDR1 SGHTA, CDR2 FQGNSA. The CDR3 runs to 13 residues. V lost 6 bases to trimming and J lost 3 bases, with 12 bases between them. CDR3 bases: TGTGCCAGCAGGTCTTCAGGATACTACGAGCAGTACTTC. It encodes CASRSSGYYEQYF.

This chain connects TRBV12-5 to TRBJ2-3, with TRBD2 matching over 12 bases. CDR3 length equals 14 residues. V gave up 8 bases and J gave up 3 bases; unmatched junction bases: 3. Per germline, CDR1 LGHNT and CDR2 FRNRAP. CDR3 nucleotides: TGTGCTAGTAGACTAGCGGGAGAGACAGATACGCAGTATTTT. This encodes CASRLAGETDTQYF.

This chain connects TRBV6-1 to TRBJ1-2; no reliable D call. The germline V gene has CDR1 MNHNS and CDR2 SASEGT. The CDR3 loop spans 13 amino acids. V shed 2 bases and J shed 5 bases, with 9 bases lying between them. DNA for the CDR3: TGTGCCAGCAGTGAATGGGCTGCTTATGGCTACACCTTC. Translation: CASSEWAAYGYTF.

This clone was picked up a small number of times. The V call is TRBV7-2, the J call TRBJ2-5, with 14 positions matching TRBD2. CDR1 SGHTA and CDR2 FQGNSA come from the germline V gene. The CDR3 is 18 residues long. Unmatched junction bases numbered 12, after V lost 5 bases and J lost 4 bases. This CDR3 reads CASSLYTGTSGRGETQYF. DNA for the CDR3: TGTGCCAGCAGCCTATATACCGGGACTAGCGGGAGAGGAGAGACCCAGTACTTC. Variable domain in full (rest from reference TRBV7-2 and TRBJ2-5): GAGVSQSPSNKVTEKGKDVELRCDPISGHTALYWYRQSLGQGLEFLIYFQGNSAPDKSGLPSDRFSAERTGGSVSTLTIQRTQQEDSAVYLCASSLYTGTSGRGETQYFGPGTRLLVL.

Only one count was recorded for this clone. This chain uses TRBV25-1 with TRBJ1-2; TRBD1 is a possible D gene (5 bases). This CDR3 region has 17 residues. Germline lookup yields CDR1 MGHDK and CDR2 SYGVNS. The germline V and J ends were trimmed by 2 bases and 3 bases, with 19 bases remaining between them. The CDR3 nucleotides read TGTGCCAGCAGTGAACAAATAACCGGGACGGGAGACTATGGCTACACCTTC. It yields the protein CASSEQITGTGDYGYTF.

The rearrangement uses TRBV2 and TRBJ1-1, with TRBD1 as a possible D gene (5 bases). Germline V lookup: CDR1 SNHLY, CDR2 FYNNEI. V lost 2 bases and J 3 bases, leaving 10 bases between the germline ends. The CDR3 is 14 amino acids. The CDR3 coding sequence is TGTGCCAGCAGTGAAAGGCAGGGCTACACTGAAGCTTTCTTT. As protein: CASSERQGYTEAFF.

In this sample, this clone turned up a few times. The DNA of the CDR3 is TGCGCCAGCAGCCAGGATGGCAATCAGCCCCAGCATTTT. Residues: CASSQDGNQPQHF. V is TRBV5-1 and J is TRBJ1-5; D gene uncertain. The CDR3 sequence is 13 residues long. Germline V gives CDR1 SGHRS, CDR2 YFSETQ. V lost 4 bases and J 2 bases, leaving 7 bases between the germline ends.

The rearrangement links TRBV11-2 to TRBJ2-7; 14 nucleotides agree with TRBD2. This CDR3 comprises 19 residues. In germline, CDR1 is SGHAT, CDR2 FQNNGV. V gave up 5 bases and J gave up 3 bases; unmatched junction bases: 15. Here the CDR3 reads CASSQRIPGLAGVYYEQYF. CDR3 bases: TGTGCCAGCAGCCAGCGAATTCCGGGACTAGCGGGAGTTTACTACGAGCAGTACTTC.

This clone was seen once. J is TRBJ2-1 and V is TRBV5-1, with 7 nucleotides matching TRBD2. Germline V gives CDR1 SGHRS, CDR2 YFSETQ. The V segment lost 4 bases and the J segment 8 bases; nucleotides outside the gene matches: 12. The CDR3 runs 15 residues. The CDR3 loop is CASSLGLGIMDEQFF. As DNA, the CDR3 is TGCGCCAGCAGCCTAGGACTAGGTATTATGGATGAGCAGTTCTTC.